A single sample gave rise to the 20 T cell receptor beta chains below, sequenced in a study of shared clonotypes between healthy human individuals. The data were produced by immunoSEQ multiplex PCR, yet TCRdb's version contains in-frame clones alone and is incomplete. This sample has roughly 2.2 million clones, with approximately 95% found just once. What was sequenced was naive CD4+ T cells from PBMCs. The subset: CD45RA+ positively selected. Receptors originate from a man aged 18 to 30 in good health. Some clones in this sample may be carry-over from other donors' samples.

This rearrangement joins TRBV6-1 to TRBJ2-7; D is unresolved. The CDR3 is 13 residues long. Germline V gene data show CDR1 as MNHNS and CDR2 as SASEGT. Trimming took 5 bases from V and 0 from J, leaving 8 bases between them. CDR3 region: CASSPFGSYEQYF. The CDR3 region has the DNA TGTGCCAGCAGTCCTTTCGGCTCCTACGAGCAGTACTTC.

The chain joins TRBV28 to TRBJ1-3, with TRBD1 matching 7 bases. Trimming removed 5 bases from V and 4 bases from J; junction bases left unmatched: 11. The germline V gene has CDR1 MDHEN and CDR2 SYDVKM. There are 16 residues in the CDR3. This CDR3 reads CASSMNPGTEGNTIYF. In DNA form, the CDR3 reads TGTGCCAGCAGTATGAATCCCGGGACAGAAGGAAACACCATATATTTT.

This clone has just one count. The chain joins TRBV11-2 to TRBJ2-7, with D perhaps given as TRBD1 or TRBD2 (5 bases each). Germline V CDR1 and CDR2: SGHAT, FQNNGV. Trimming took 1 base from V and 11 from J, leaving 18 bases between them. This CDR3 is 14 amino acids long. The CDR3 protein is CASSLVGPTLVKYF. The CDR3 DNA sequence: TGTGCCAGCAGCTTAGTGGGACCGACCCTAGTTAAGTACTTC.

The chain combines TRBV28 with TRBJ2-3, with TRBD1 matching 9 bases. J was trimmed by 2 bases and V by 10 bases; bases with no gene match: 10. CDR1 MDHEN and CDR2 SYDVKM come from the germline V gene. The CDR3 has 15 amino acids. The CDR3 DNA sequence: TGTGCCACCGGTGAGGGACAGGGAAACACAGATACGCAGTATTTT. It encodes CATGEGQGNTDTQYF.

Points on this clone: The identical CDR3 is also encoded by other nucleotide sequences in the sample. The rearrangement joins TRBV7-2 to TRBJ1-5, with TRBD1 identical over 9 bases. The germline CDR1 and CDR2 sequences are SGHTA and FQGNSA. There are 15 residues in the CDR3. J gave up 4 bases and V 3 bases, and 4 bases lay outside the gene matches. In nucleotides, the CDR3 is TGTGCCAGCAGCTTGGCCGGGACAGGGAATCAGCCCCAGCATTTT. As protein: CASSLAGTGNQPQHF.

V is TRBV30 and J is TRBJ2-3, with a weak D call TRBD2 (6 bases). V lost 3 bases and J lost 0, with 13 bases in between. The CDR3 runs 15 residues. Germline V gene lookup returns CDR1 GTSNPN and CDR2 SVGIG (reference sequence). CDR3 in amino acids: CAWSKGGRSTDTQYF. The CDR3 nucleotides read TGTGCCTGGAGCAAGGGAGGCCGAAGCACAGATACGCAGTATTTT.

This rearrangement joins TRBV27 to TRBJ2-5; 8 nucleotides agree with TRBD1. The CDR3 runs to 13 residues. From germline, CDR1 is MNHEY and CDR2 SMNVEV (reference sequence). The ends lost 3 bases at V and 6 bases at J; junction bases unmatched: 3. The CDR3: CASSLQGAQTQYF. The CDR3 nucleotides read TGTGCCAGCAGTTTGCAGGGGGCGCAGACCCAGTACTTC.

This clone was seen once. V gene TRBV11-2 combines with J gene TRBJ2-1, with D perhaps matching TRBD1 (5 bases). V was pared by 5 bases and J by 4 bases, with 9 bases between. CDR1 is SGHAT and CDR2 is FQNNGV in the germline V gene. The CDR3 covers 13 residues. This chain's CDR3 is CASSVDSYNEQFF. CDR3 nucleotide sequence: TGTGCCAGCAGCGTTGACAGTTACAATGAGCAGTTCTTC.

For this clone: This sample also contains other DNA sequences that code for the same CDR3. The genes are TRBV5-1 and TRBJ2-7; no reliable D call. The CDR3 contains 14 residues. Trimming removed 3 bases from V and 2 bases from J, with 12 bases in between. Germline V CDR1 and CDR2: SGHRS, YFSETQ. The CDR3 loop is CASSSSGTAYEQYF. CDR3 in DNA: TGCGCCAGCAGCTCGAGTGGCACGGCCTACGAGCAGTACTTC.

The chain links TRBV28 to TRBJ2-5; D is unclear. V lost 5 bases and J lost 4, with 17 bases in between. Germline CDR1 reads MDHEN; CDR2 reads SYDVKM. There are 15 residues in the CDR3. CDR3 residues: CASSPPKTSGETQYF. Here the CDR3 DNA reads TGTGCCAGCAGTCCCCCCAAGACCTCAGGAGAGACCCAGTACTTC.

This sequence joins TRBV19 and TRBJ1-5, with 8 bases lining up with TRBD1. There are 14 residues in the CDR3. Germline V lookup: CDR1 LNHDA, CDR2 SQIVND (reference sequence). Trimming at V came to 4 bases and at J to 6 bases, leaving 5 bases not matched to a gene. CDR3 sequence reads: CASSTDRVGQPQHF. The DNA for the CDR3 is TGTGCCAGTAGTACGGACAGGGTCGGTCAGCCCCAGCATTTT.

The rearrangement uses TRBV29-1 and TRBJ2-5; tentative D call: TRBD1 (7 bases). V lost 8 bases, J lost 5 bases, and 27 bases lay in between. The length of the CDR3 is 16 residues. Germline-derived CDR1 and CDR2 are SQVTM and ANQGSEA. The CDR3 nucleotides are TGCAGCTCCTCGCTGTCGACTATGACAGGGAGGGAGACCCAGTACTTC. Translation gives CSSSLSTMTGRETQYF.

This clone has only a few counts. Other DNA sequences in this specimen translate into the identical CDR3. This sequence joins TRBV5-1 and TRBJ2-2, with no clear D. V was trimmed by 1 base and J by 4 bases, leaving 5 bases between them. This CDR3 has 13 residues. Germline CDR1 and CDR2: SGHRS and YFSETQ. The CDR3 reads CASSLTPTGELFF. Written as DNA, the CDR3 is TGCGCCAGCAGCTTGACCCCCACCGGGGAGCTGTTTTTT.

This rearrangement joins TRBV6-5 to TRBJ1-3, with D perhaps matching TRBD1 (5 bases). Germline V lookup: CDR1 MNHEY, CDR2 SVGAGI. Trimming removed 6 bases from V and 0 bases from J, with 12 bases in between. CDR3 length: 15 residues. CDR3 sequence reads: CASSRQSRSGNTIYF. The DNA for the CDR3 is TGTGCCAGCAGCAGACAGAGCCGCTCTGGAAACACCATATATTTT.

This clone was picked up a small number of times. CDR3 amino acids: CASRDRAVNTEAFF. CDR3 coding DNA: TGTGCCAGCAGGGACAGGGCTGTGAACACTGAAGCTTTCTTT. The chain links TRBV6-4 to TRBJ1-1; 8 bases line up with TRBD1. The CDR3 has 14 amino acids. V dropped 6 bases and J dropped 0; count of bases not matched to a gene: 3. CDR1 and CDR2 from the germline V gene are MRHNA and SNTAGT.

The V gene is TRBV7-2, the J gene TRBJ2-7; D gene unclear. V lost 4 bases and J lost 0, with 10 bases in between. The CDR3 runs to 14 residues. Germline lookup yields CDR1 SGHTA and CDR2 FQGNSA. The CDR3 loop is CASSSTADSYEQYF. The DNA for the CDR3 is TGTGCCAGCAGCTCTACGGCGGACTCCTACGAGCAGTACTTC.

The chain links TRBV28 to TRBJ2-7, with 11 bases matching TRBD2. This CDR3 region has 13 residues. After removal of 10 bases from V and 0 bases from J, the junction contained 2 bases not matched to a gene. Germline lookup yields CDR1 MDHEN and CDR2 SYDVKM. CDR3 bases: TGTGCCATTACTAGCGGGAGCTCCTACGAGCAGTACTTC. The encoded protein is CAITSGSSYEQYF.

This clone was counted a single time. The genes are TRBV9 and TRBJ1-1, with D possibly being TRBD1 (5 bases). The V and J ends lost 3 bases and 6 bases respectively, with 12 bases between them. CDR3 length: 13 residues. Per germline, CDR1 SGDLS and CDR2 YYNGEE. The CDR3 region has the DNA TGTGCCAGCAGCGGGCCTGGGGGGGCTGAAGCTTTCTTT. Encoded protein: CASSGPGGAEAFF. Drawing the rest from reference TRBV9 and TRBJ1-1, the complete variable domain is DSGVTQTPKHLITATGQRVTLRCSPRSGDLSVYWYQQSLDQGLQFLIQYYNGEERAKGNILERFSAQQFPDLHSELNLSSLELGDSALYFCASSGPGGAEAFFGQGTRLTVV.

The V and J genes are TRBV4-1 and TRBJ1-3; D is possibly TRBD1 (5 bases). Germline V gene sequence: CDR1 MGHRA, CDR2 YSYEKL. V was trimmed by 4 bases and J by 2 bases, leaving 18 bases between them. This CDR3 is built from 17 residues. CDR3 amino acids: CASSRTSTGTAGNTIYF. The DNA of the CDR3 is TGCGCCAGCAGCCGCACCTCCACCGGGACGGCTGGAAACACCATATATTTT.

The chain uses TRBV30 and TRBJ1-6; D may be TRBD1 (5 bases). Germline loops: CDR1 GTSNPN, CDR2 SVGIG (reference sequence). The CDR3 has 13 residues. Deletions cut 1 base from V and 7 bases from J, with 8 bases between. The CDR3 DNA reads TGTGCCTGGAGTGACAGGATAAATTCACCCCTCCACTTT. Translation: CAWSDRINSPLHF.